This T cell receptor beta chain is from a study of blood T cell repertoires in COVID-19. This CDR3 has 15 residues. The germline V and J ends were trimmed by 1 base and 4 bases, with 13 bases remaining between them. Germline V CDR1 and CDR2: SGHTA, FQGNSA. Produced via immunoSEQ multiplex PCR; TCRdb's table is partial and in-frame only. The sample includes some 65,000 clones, about 85% of them seen just once. The source material was peripheral blood. The sequence was obtained from an elderly man with acute or convalescent COVID-19. V usage is TRBV7-2 and J usage is TRBJ1-2, with D tentatively TRBD1 (5 bases). This chain's CDR3 is CASSLGYGGTYGYTF. CDR3 nucleotide sequence: TGTGCCAGCAGCTTAGGCTACGGGGGGACCTATGGCTACACCTTC.